This T cell receptor beta chain is from a study of T cells expressing NK-cell markers (dated by TCRdb to about 2020). Notes on the research overall: Fewer than ten donors provided sorted CD3+CD56+NKG2C+, CD3+CD56+NKG2C- and CD3+CD56-NKG2C+ T-cell subsets, whose TCR beta-chain repertoires were profiled. Of the eight sequenced donors, seven were found to be HCMV-seropositive and one was found to be HCMV-seronegative. All eight donors whose samples were sequenced were randomly selected healthy volunteers, three of them men and five women. Illumina HiSeq 2000/2500, MiSeq or NextSeq was used to sequence libraries as 2 x 150 bp reads. Study-wide findings and limitations: Those dominant clonotypes were again the most abundant among CD3+CD56-NKG2C+ cells in several donors, at about 28.3-60.1%. In more than 5 donors, the dominant CD3+CD56+NKG2C+ clonotypes ranked among the top 10 CD8+ clonotypes, making up about 1.0-8% of CD8+ T cells. It remained unclear whether the expanded NKG2C-expressing T cell clones were specific for HCMV antigens.

TCRdb shows the sequencer as Illumina HiSeq 2000. TCR beta cDNA libraries were prepared using 5'RACE template switching, which introduced a universal primer site and unique molecular identifiers. Priming for cDNA synthesis came from the TCR beta constant segment, and two successive PCR amplification steps followed. The source study handled its data this way. Reads were demultiplexed and grouped by UMI with MIGEC, and clonotypes were assembled and quantified with MiTCR. To exclude erroneous sequences, only TCR cDNA sequences supported by at least two reads were retained. The tcR package was used for downstream repertoire analysis, and clonotypes were matched between fractions using CDR3 nucleotide sequence together with V segment. VDJmatch was used to annotate antigen specificity against VDJdb, with one amino acid substitution in CDR3 allowed. TCRdb reprocessed the public reads and reports one entry per CDR3 protein sequence, without DNA. The V and J calls were determined by TCRdb, not by the authors. The table for this sample shows about 400,000 distinct CDR3 sequences. The top ten clones comprise about 11% of the sample.

Details on this clonotype: What antigen it recognizes has not been identified.

HCMV serostatus was determined by detecting HCMV-specific IgG in serum with a commercial ELISA kit. Ficoll density gradient centrifugation was used to isolate peripheral blood mononuclear cells from blood. CDR1 WSHSY and CDR2 SAAADI were looked up in the germline V gene. Including the terminal cysteine and phenylalanine, the CDR3 comprises 15 residues. No DNA was logged. The rearrangement combines TRBV10-2 with TRBJ2-7. The sequenced material came from blood T cells: a sorted CD56 or NKG2C T cell subset, CD4+ or CD8+ T cells, or bulk PBMC T cells (not recorded which). This TCR was sampled from a woman aged 50 to 65 in good health. Donor details come from another sample of the same person, matched by shared clones. Here the CDR3 is given as CASSESGLGGLEQYF.